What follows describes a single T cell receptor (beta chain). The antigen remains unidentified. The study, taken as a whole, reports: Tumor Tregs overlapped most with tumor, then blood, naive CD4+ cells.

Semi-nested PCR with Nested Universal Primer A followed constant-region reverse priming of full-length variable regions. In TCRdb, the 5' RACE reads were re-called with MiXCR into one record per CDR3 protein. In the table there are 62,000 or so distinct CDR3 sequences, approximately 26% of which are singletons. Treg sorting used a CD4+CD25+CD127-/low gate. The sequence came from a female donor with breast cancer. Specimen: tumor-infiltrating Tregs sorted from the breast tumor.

For the CDR3, the DNA is TGTGCCAGCAGCCGAGGGGGGCCCGCGTTAATGGAGTCACCCCTCCACTTT. The encoded protein is CASSRGGPALMESPLHF. The chain employs TRBV5-6 and TRBJ1-6; possibly TRBD1 for D (6 bases). The CDR3 length is 17 residues. Germline CDR1 and CDR2: SGHDT and YYEEEE. V lost 4 bases and J lost 10, with 24 bases in between.